A single sample gave rise to the 16 T cell receptor beta chains below, sequenced in a study of blood T cells in healthy people across ages. The authors ran a second PCR of roughly 6 to 11 cycles using a sample-barcoded 5' primer and a J-beta primer mix. Via MiXCR, TCRdb re-called the 5' RACE reads, giving one row per CDR3 protein. The sample includes about 730,000 distinct CDR3 sequences, roughly two fifths of them seen just once. The sequenced material came from blood. The receptors derive from an older woman in good health.

The CDR3 DNA reads as TGTGCCAGCAGCTCGGGGGCTAGCGGCCATGATACGCAGTATTTT. The encoded protein is CASSSGASGHDTQYF. This sequence joins TRBV7-3 and TRBJ2-3, with D possibly TRBD2 on 7 matching bases. Germline assignment: CDR1 SGHTA and CDR2 FQGTGA. Trimming took 4 bases from V and 6 from J, leaving 17 bases between them. The length of the CDR3 is 15 residues.

A few counts support this clonotype. This chain links TRBV20-1 with TRBJ1-2; 8 bases align to TRBD1. Germline loops: CDR1 DFQATT, CDR2 SNEGSKA (reference sequence). The length of the CDR3 is 13 residues. Trimming at V came to 4 bases and at J to 8 bases, leaving 9 bases not matched to a gene. CDR3 residues: CSATDRGLGGYTF. The CDR3 DNA is TGCAGTGCTACCGACAGGGGTTTAGGGGGCTACACCTTC.

This clonotype was counted only a few times. V and J are TRBV20-1 and TRBJ2-3; 11 nucleotides agree with TRBD2. CDR1 and CDR2 from the germline V gene are DFQATT and SNEGSKA (reference sequence). The J segment lost 5 bases and the V segment lost 6 bases, leaving 7 bases of the junction unmatched. The CDR3 runs to 14 residues. CDR3 DNA sequence: TGCAGTGCAAATAGCGGGGGGGCTAGAGATACGCAGTATTTT. Translating gives CSANSGGARDTQYF.

The gene calls are TRBV10-3 and TRBJ2-6, with 7 bases identical to TRBD1. V was pared by 4 bases and J by 10 bases, with 10 bases of the junction left unmatched. The CDR3 is made up of 15 amino acids. Germline V gene sequence: CDR1 ENHRY, CDR2 SYGVKD. The DNA of the CDR3 is TGTGCCATCAGTGCCGGGGACAGAAGTTCTAACGTCCTGACTTTC. Its protein product is CAISAGDRSSNVLTF.

This rearrangement joins TRBV3-1 to TRBJ1-1; no clear D. The V end was cut by 1 base, the J end by 0 bases, with 9 bases between. Germline V CDR1 and CDR2: LGHDT, YNNKEL (reference sequence). The CDR3 consists of 15 residues. CDR3 amino acids: CASSQAPALNTEAFF. CDR3 DNA: TGTGCCAGCAGCCAAGCACCCGCGTTGAACACTGAAGCTTTCTTT.

This clonotype appeared a few times. DNA for the CDR3: TGCAGTGCGCCTCCCCCGATAGGGCGGAATGAGCAGTTCTTC. It is translated as CSAPPPIGRNEQFF. The rearrangement uses TRBV20-1 and TRBJ2-1; the D is unclear. Per germline, CDR1 DFQATT and CDR2 SNEGSKA (reference sequence). V lost 6 bases and J lost 7, with 19 bases in between. This CDR3 spans 14 amino acids.

The rearrangement links TRBV6-5 to TRBJ1-1; tentatively, D is TRBD1 (6 bases). The CDR3 has 14 residues. Trimming removed 6 bases from V and 1 base from J, with 12 bases in between. Germline V gene sequence: CDR1 MNHEY, CDR2 SVGAGI. The chain's CDR3 is CASSPGTWNTEAFF. CDR3 coding DNA: TGTGCCAGCAGCCCCGGGACATGGAACACTGAAGCTTTCTTT.

The CDR3 spells CAWSGPDRYYEQYF. CDR3 DNA: TGTGCCTGGAGTGGCCCGGACAGATACTACGAGCAGTACTTC. The chain carries TRBV30 and TRBJ2-5; D might be TRBD1 (6 bases). Matching the DNA end better, TRBJ2-7 makes the J call doubtful. Germline CDR1 and CDR2: GTSNPN and SVGIG (reference sequence). The CDR3 sequence is 14 residues long.

This clonotype was counted a few times. The J gene is TRBJ2-4, the V gene TRBV7-9, with D maybe TRBD2 (5 bases). The assigned J gene may be wrong: the sequence end matches TRBJ2-7 better. The CDR3 contains 14 residues. Germline-derived CDR1 and CDR2 are SEHNR and FQNEAQ (reference sequence). CDR3 sequence (DNA): TGTGCCAGCAGCTTTGACGGGATGACCTACGAGCAGTACTTC. Encoded protein: CASSFDGMTYEQYF.

A few counts support this clonotype. The chain combines TRBV11-3 with TRBJ2-1, with TRBD2 as a possible D gene (5 bases). CDR3 length: 16 amino acids. Germline CDR1 is SGHNT and CDR2 is YENEEA. Trimming pared 5 bases from V and 7 bases from J, leaving 21 bases between. The CDR3 DNA reads TGTGCCAGCAGCCACACTGGCGGGTGGATAGGGAATGAGCAGTTCTTC. Protein: CASSHTGGWIGNEQFF. The full variable domain, its missing parts supplied by reference TRBV11-3 and TRBJ2-1, is EAGVVQSPRYKIIEKKQPVAFWCNPISGHNTLYWYLQNLGQGPELLIRYENEEAVDDSQLPKDRFSAERLKGVDSTLKIQPAELGDSAVYLCASSHTGGWIGNEQFFGPGTRLTVL.

In the case of this clonotype: This may be a read error: a much more frequent sequence differs by one nucleotide. The rearrangement uses TRBV29-1 and TRBJ2-1, with TRBD2 identical over 8 bases. The ends lost 7 bases at V and 6 bases at J; junction bases unmatched: 11. Germline loops: CDR1 SQVTM, CDR2 ANQGSEA. This CDR3 is built from 14 residues. CDR3 region: CSAWEGTSTNEQFF. The CDR3 bases are TGCAGCGCTTGGGAGGGGACTAGTACCAATGAGCAGTTCTTC.

This clonotype was counted a few times. The CDR3 loop is CASSQSGYSYNEQFF. Here the CDR3 DNA reads TGTGCCAGCAGCCAAAGCGGTTACTCCTACAATGAGCAGTTCTTC. The chain combines TRBV6-2 or TRBV6-3 with TRBJ2-1, with a weak D call TRBD2 (5 bases). This CDR3 comprises 15 residues. The germline V and J ends were trimmed by 6 bases and 0 bases, with 12 bases remaining between them. The germline V gene encodes CDR1 MNHEY and CDR2 SVGEGT.

This clonotype turned up a few times. The chain combines TRBV19 with TRBJ2-5; D may be TRBD2 (5 bases). The V end lost 6 bases, the J end lost 1 base, and 12 bases lay between the germline ends. The CDR3 totals 14 residues. CDR1 is LNHDA, CDR2 SQIVND, per germline (reference sequence). CDR3 protein: CASSPQRIQETQYF. In nucleotides, the CDR3 is TGTGCCAGTAGCCCCCAGCGGATCCAAGAGACCCAGTACTTC.

The sample holds many counts of this clonotype. The V gene is TRBV4-2, the J gene TRBJ2-3; the D gene is possibly TRBD2 (6 bases). The CDR3 runs to 14 residues. V shed 4 bases and J shed 4 bases, with 12 bases lying between them. Germline-derived CDR1 and CDR2 are LGHNA and YNFKEQ. CDR3 nucleotide sequence: TGTGCCAGCAGCCTACTAGCAAGCTCAGATACGCAGTATTTT. Translating gives CASSLLASSDTQYF.

In this sample, this clonotype turned up once. V is TRBV9 and J is TRBJ2-5; tentative D call: TRBD1 (6 bases). Trimming left V 3 bases short and J 3 bases short, with 12 bases between. CDR3 size: 14 residues. Looked up from germline, CDR1 is SGDLS and CDR2 is YYNGEE. CDR3 residues: CASSERNREETQYF. CDR3 bases: TGTGCCAGCAGCGAAAGGAACAGGGAAGAGACCCAGTACTTC.

Concerning this clonotype: A much larger clone is a single base away; this may be a read error. The rearrangement joins TRBV5-5 to TRBJ2-1; D unclear. CDR1 and CDR2 (germline): SGHKS, YYEKEE (reference sequence). V was shortened by 4 bases and J by 8 bases, with 13 bases between the two germline ends. The CDR3 runs 13 residues. CDR3 coding DNA: TGTGCCAGCAGCGTTGGGTTTTTCGATGAGCAGTTCTTC. Its protein product is CASSVGFFDEQFF. Combining the CDR3 with reference TRBV5-5 and TRBJ2-1 gives the whole variable domain DAGVTQSPTHLIKTRGQQVTLRCSPISGHKSVSWYQQVLGQGPQFIFQYYEKEERGRGNFPDRFSARQFPNYSSELNVNALLLGDSALYLCASSVGFFDEQFFGPGTRLTVL.